This T cell receptor (beta chain) originates from a study of shared T cell receptors in the human thymus (dated by TCRdb to about 2021). In the study overall: The study investigated the way shared, self-reactive T-cell receptor alpha chains are produced in the human thymus.

For CDR1 and CDR2, the germline V gene lists LGHNA and YSLEER. From the cysteine through the phenylalanine, the CDR3 covers 16 amino acids. The sequence is cut down to CDR3 DNA, 48 bases in frame from base 1. Trimming removed 1 base from V and 8 bases from J; the gene matches leave 10 bases unexplained. As concerns this clone: The target of this receptor is not known. No per-base quality is available; no much larger clone lies one base away.

Library prep was done by the immunoSEQ multiplex PCR assay. The immuneACCESS repertoire file appears here via TCRdb, limited to in-frame rearrangements. These files lack a portion of the clones; in checked studies, under half of the deficit traces to unresolved V genes, and the cause of the others is not known. This sample gives fewer than 700,000 clones in total; around nine tenths of them show up just once. The ten most abundant clones make up 0.0095% to 0.012% of the sample. The sample was also linked to a second study, of human thymus T cells. According to the second study: The donors were immunologically healthy infants in Finland who had open corrective cardiac surgery for congenital heart defects. The thymus tissue came from surgical resects taken out during corrective cardiac surgery. Usage of V and J gene segments appeared to be biased in both the thymic and the peripheral blood repertoires. Highly overlapping thymic TCR repertoires among unrelated individuals were reported in the related research. The study described the TCR alpha and beta repertoires in eight or nine infant thymus samples and a handful of matching peripheral blood samples. The infant donors were 7 to 244 days old, and the cohort included six or seven males and two females. Thymocytes were mechanically released from the tissue and were stored as pellets of roughly 9-33 million cells at -70 degrees C. A QIAsymphony instrument was used to extract genomic DNA from the frozen cell pellets. Using the immunoSEQ multiplex PCR assay, the TCRB and TCRAD loci were amplified from a standardized quantity of quality-controlled genomic DNA. The amplicons spanned the V(D)J region and were long enough to cover the CDR3 and allow V and J genes to be identified. Amplicon sequencing was performed on an Illumina platform through the commercial immunoSEQ service. Corrections for primer bias and sequencing errors followed previously described methods, while TCRAD and TCRB definitions were based on the IMGT database. The repertoires were analysed using immunoSEQ Analyzer 3.0 and VDJTools for basic statistics, V/J segment usage, diversity estimates, rarefaction and pairwise overlap. To estimate diversity, the Chao1, ChaoE, Efron-Thisted, Shannon and inverse Simpson indices were applied, and diversity was also estimated on datasets down-sampled to the smallest sample. Repertoire overlap used strict matching of CDR3 nucleotide sequence, V gene and J gene, with Jaccard-based multidimensional scaling clustering. On average, approximately 860,000 unique TCRB clonotypes were obtained from thymus samples, compared with about 84,000 from blood samples.

Source material: thymocytes. The chain is encoded by TRBV4-3 joined to TRBJ2-1, and 8 junctional nucleotides match TRBD2. This clonotype was obtained from a boy younger than two with a congenital heart defect. Donor details come from another sample of the same person, matched by shared clones. The nucleotides are TGCGCCAGCAGCCAAGGGGGGAGCGGGAGAAGGTATGAGCAGTTCTTC. Its translation reads: CASSQGGSGRRYEQFF.